This record concerns one T cell receptor (beta chain) sequence. The data derive from a study of technical replicates of blood from a handful of donors. Germline loops: CDR1 MNHEY, CDR2 SVGAGI. V lost 5 bases to trimming and J lost 8 bases; unmatched junction nucleotides: 7. This CDR3 has 13 residues. The protocol was immunoSEQ multiplex PCR, while the TCRdb copy is restricted to in-frame clones and leaves out a portion. Of approximately 70,000 clones listed, under 98% were seen once; the top ten hold roughly 0.3%. The genes are TRBV6-5 and TRBJ1-2; 8 bases align to TRBD1. Sequenced sample: T cells isolated from PBMCs. This clonotype was sampled from a human donor in good health. The CDR3 spells CASSGQGGGGYTF. CDR3 bases: TGTGCCAGCAGTGGACAGGGAGGAGGAGGCTACACCTTC.